These T cell receptor beta chains were read from a single sample in a study of beta chain features in type 1 diabetes. Profiling relied on immunoSEQ multiplex PCR, and the TCRdb table lists in-frame clones only, not all of them. The data contain a few hundred thousand clones, approximately 15% of them seen just once; the ten biggest clones take up around 0.015%. Sample: naive CD4+ T cells from blood. The receptors were sampled from a man aged 18 to 35 with type 1 diabetes. CDR3s include the opening cysteine and the closing phenylalanine or tryptophan.

v_gene	j_gene	len	CDR3aa
TRBV6-5	TRBJ1-2	13	CASGVRSNYGYTF
TRBV7-9	TRBJ1-6	16	CASSLAQGIPDSPLHF
TRBV9	TRBJ2-7	14	CASSVTEYSYEQYF
TRBV11-2	TRBJ1-2	13	CASSYSGNYGYTF
TRBV30	TRBJ2-5	13	CAWGNRGRETQYF
TRBV15	TRBJ1-5	17	CATSRDVGTEINQPQHF
TRBV10-3	TRBJ1-1	15	CAISRQGGASTEAFF
TRBV5-1	TRBJ1-5	15	CASSLQGLSNQPQHF
TRBV5-1	TRBJ2-5	17	CASSLGGTSKDGGTQYF
TRBV18	TRBJ2-1	15	CASSPAESSYNEQFF
TRBV29-1	TRBJ2-4	14	CSVGHSGAKNIQYF
TRBV7-9	TRBJ2-5	16	CASSPGLAGDQETQYF
TRBV18	TRBJ2-5	16	CASSPSGAAVGETQYF
TRBV11-2	TRBJ1-4	14	CASAPGVANEKLFF
TRBV29-1	TRBJ2-7	15	CSVGTGTGGIYEQYF
TRBV4-1	TRBJ1-2	15	CASSFHTDRRYGYTF
TRBV5-4	TRBJ2-3	13	CASSFDTTDTQYF
TRBV10-1	TRBJ1-1	13	CASSAAVNTEAFF
TRBV4-3	TRBJ1-2	14	CASSQGQGLHGYTF
TRBV29-1	TRBJ2-7	14	CSVAGLAEIYEQYF
TRBV6-1	TRBJ2-7	15	CASSERTGRLYEQYF
TRBV10-2	TRBJ2-7	13	CASSSDSTYEQYF
TRBV9	TRBJ2-1	15	CASSVVPGSYNEQFF
TRBV19	TRBJ2-5	15	CASSNQGRMAETQYF
TRBV29-1	TRBJ2-4	14	CSVAGQLAKNIQYF
TRBV28	TRBJ2-2	13	CASRTFLAGELFF
TRBV5-1	TRBJ1-1	14	CASSPTGTAAEAFF
TRBV9	TRBJ1-2	15	CASSGGTGNWEGYTF
TRBV6-1	TRBJ2-1	15	CATFRLGQGANEQFF
TRBV5-1	TRBJ1-2	15	CASSLEVTGDYGYTF
TRBV29-1	TRBJ1-1	15	CSVEGTGGLNTEAFF
TRBV5-4	TRBJ1-1	16	CASSLNRGAYNTEAFF
TRBV9	TRBJ2-1	15	CASSVSSPSYNEQFF
TRBV6-4	TRBJ2-1	16	CASSDFGQGKRVEQFF
TRBV4-3	TRBJ1-4	14	CASSITERVEKLFF
TRBV7-9	TRBJ2-3	15	CASSRGQGATDTQYF
TRBV19	TRBJ1-5	15	CASSPRLRSNQPQHF
TRBV25-1	TRBJ2-1	15	CASSRFDGAYNEQFF
TRBV6-5	TRBJ1-1	11	CASRRGTEAFF
TRBV19	TRBJ2-5	13	CASSPSGQETQYF
TRBV5-1	TRBJ2-5	13	CASSLEGEGTQYF
TRBV28	TRBJ2-3	15	CASSLAQRREGTQYF
TRBV29-1	TRBJ2-7	11	CSVGTVYEQYF
TRBV1	TRBJ1-3	14	CTSSQAVVENTIYF
TRBV9	TRBJ2-1	16	CASSVGASGALNEQFF
TRBV28	TRBJ2-1	15	CASRAWGTGFNEQFF
TRBV5-1	TRBJ2-3	14	CASSTGQYTDTQYF
TRBV5-4	TRBJ1-6	14	CASSSGENNSPLHF
TRBV11-2	TRBJ2-3	18	CASSTTRRLAGGRDTQYF